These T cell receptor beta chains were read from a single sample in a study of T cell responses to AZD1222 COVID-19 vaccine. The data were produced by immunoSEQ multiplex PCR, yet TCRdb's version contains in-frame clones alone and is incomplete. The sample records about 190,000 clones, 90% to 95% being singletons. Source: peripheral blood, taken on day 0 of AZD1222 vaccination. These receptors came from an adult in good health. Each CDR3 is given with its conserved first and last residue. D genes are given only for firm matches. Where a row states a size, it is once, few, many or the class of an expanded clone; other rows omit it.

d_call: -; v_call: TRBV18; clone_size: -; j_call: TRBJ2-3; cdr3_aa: CASSPNAAPDTQYF; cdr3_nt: TGTGCCAGCTCACCAAACGCAGCCCCAGATACGCAGTATTTT
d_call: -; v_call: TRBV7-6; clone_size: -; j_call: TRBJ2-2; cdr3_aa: CASSLGTVRTGELFF; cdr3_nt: TGTGCCAGCAGCTTAGGGACAGTTAGGACCGGGGAGCTGTTTTTT
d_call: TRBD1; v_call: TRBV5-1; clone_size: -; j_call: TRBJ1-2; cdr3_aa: CASSRTGGDYGYTF; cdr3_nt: TGCGCCAGCAGCCGGACAGGGGGGGACTATGGCTACACCTTC
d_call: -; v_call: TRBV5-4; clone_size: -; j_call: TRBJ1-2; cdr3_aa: CASRQKSEGGYTF; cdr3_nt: TGTGCCAGCAGACAGAAAAGCGAGGGTGGCTACACCTTC
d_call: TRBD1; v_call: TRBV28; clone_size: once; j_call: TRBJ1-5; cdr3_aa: CASSLPGQGYSNQPQHF; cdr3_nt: TGTGCCAGCAGTTTACCCGGACAGGGTTATAGCAATCAGCCCCAGCATTTT
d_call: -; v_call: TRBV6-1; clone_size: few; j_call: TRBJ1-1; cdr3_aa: CASSELATRDTEAFF; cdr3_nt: TGTGCCAGCAGTGAATTAGCGACGCGGGACACTGAAGCTTTCTTT
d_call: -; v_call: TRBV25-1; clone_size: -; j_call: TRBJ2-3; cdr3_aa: CASSEQGSDTQYF; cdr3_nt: TGTGCCAGCAGTGAACAGGGCTCGGATACGCAGTATTTT
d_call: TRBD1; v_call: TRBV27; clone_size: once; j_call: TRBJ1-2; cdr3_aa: CASSRRQGGYGYTF; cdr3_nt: TGTGCCAGCAGTAGGAGACAGGGTGGGTATGGCTACACCTTC
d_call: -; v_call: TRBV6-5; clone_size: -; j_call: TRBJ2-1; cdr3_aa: CASSYGSGEQFF; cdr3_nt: TGTGCCAGCAGTTACGGTAGCGGTGAGCAGTTCTTC
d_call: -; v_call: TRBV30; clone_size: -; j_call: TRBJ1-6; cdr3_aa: CAWNAVVYGSPLHF; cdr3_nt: TGTGCCTGGAATGCCGTAGTCTATGGTTCACCCCTCCACTTT
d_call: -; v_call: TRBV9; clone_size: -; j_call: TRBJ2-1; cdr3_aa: CASSQTAGLQFF; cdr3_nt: TGTGCCAGCAGCCAGACCGCTGGACTCCAGTTCTTC
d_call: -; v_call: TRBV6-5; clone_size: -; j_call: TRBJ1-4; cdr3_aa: CASSSPGGTNEKLFF; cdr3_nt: TGTGCCAGCAGTTCCCCCGGGGGGACTAATGAAAAACTGTTTTTT
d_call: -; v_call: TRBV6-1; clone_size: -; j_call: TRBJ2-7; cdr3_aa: CASSDRYTYEQYF; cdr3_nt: TGTGCCAGCAGTGACAGGTACACCTACGAGCAGTACTTC
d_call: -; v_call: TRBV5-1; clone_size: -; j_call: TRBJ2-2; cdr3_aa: CASATGGVGAGELFF; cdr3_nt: TGCGCCAGCGCAACGGGCGGGGTTGGAGCCGGGGAGCTGTTTTTT
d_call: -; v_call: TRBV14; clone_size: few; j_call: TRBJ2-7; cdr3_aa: CASSQSQEYEQYF; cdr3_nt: TGTGCCAGCAGCCAATCACAGGAGTACGAGCAGTACTTC
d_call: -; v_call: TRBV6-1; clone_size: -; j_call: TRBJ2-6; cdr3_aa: CASSEEGGAGANVLTF; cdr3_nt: TGTGCCAGCAGTGAAGAGGGGGGAGCTGGGGCCAACGTCCTGACTTTC
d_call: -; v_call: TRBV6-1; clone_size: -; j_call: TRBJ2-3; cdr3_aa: CASSDKDTDTQYF; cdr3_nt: TGTGCCAGCAGTGACAAAGACACAGATACGCAGTATTTT
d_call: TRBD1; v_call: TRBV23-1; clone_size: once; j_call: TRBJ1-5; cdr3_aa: CASSQCRDRENQPQHF; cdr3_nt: TGCGCCAGCAGTCAATGTAGGGACAGGGAAAATCAGCCCCAGCATTTT
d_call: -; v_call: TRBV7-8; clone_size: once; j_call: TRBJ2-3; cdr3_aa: CASSRGRTGASTDTQYF; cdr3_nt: TGTGCCAGCAGCCGCGGACGTACAGGTGCTAGCACAGATACGCAGTATTTT
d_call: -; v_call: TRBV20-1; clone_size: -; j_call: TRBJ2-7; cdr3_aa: CSASLADAYEQYF; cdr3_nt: TGCAGTGCTAGTTTGGCGGACGCCTACGAGCAGTACTTC
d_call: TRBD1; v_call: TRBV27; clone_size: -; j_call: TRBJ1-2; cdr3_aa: CASSSGQGAGYTF; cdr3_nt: TGTGCCAGCAGTTCTGGACAGGGGGCTGGCTACACCTTC
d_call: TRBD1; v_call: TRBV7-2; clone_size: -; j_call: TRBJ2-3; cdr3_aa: CASSQAPGGGTDTQYF; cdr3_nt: TGTGCCAGCAGCCAGGCCCCAGGGGGCGGCACAGATACGCAGTATTTT
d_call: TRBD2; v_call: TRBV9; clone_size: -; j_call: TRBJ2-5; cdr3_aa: CASSVLSGREETQYF; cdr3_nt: TGTGCCAGCAGCGTATTGAGCGGGAGGGAAGAGACCCAGTACTTC
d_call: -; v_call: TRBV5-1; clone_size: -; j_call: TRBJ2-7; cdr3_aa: CASSLAGRGYEQYF; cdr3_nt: TGCGCCAGCAGCTTGGCCGGCAGGGGCTACGAGCAGTACTTC
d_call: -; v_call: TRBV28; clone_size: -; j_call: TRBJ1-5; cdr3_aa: CASSLRFDLLNQPQHF; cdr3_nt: TGTGCCAGCAGTTTACGATTCGACCTCCTCAATCAGCCCCAGCATTTT
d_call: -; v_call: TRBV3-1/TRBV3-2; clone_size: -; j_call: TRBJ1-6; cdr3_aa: CASSQDQPLNSPLHF; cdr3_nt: TGTGCCAGCAGCCAAGACCAGCCCTTAAATTCACCCCTCCACTTT
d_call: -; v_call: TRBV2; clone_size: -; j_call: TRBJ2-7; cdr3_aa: CASSDTWGNRHEQYF; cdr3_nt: TGTGCCAGCAGTGATACCTGGGGGAACCGCCACGAGCAGTACTTC
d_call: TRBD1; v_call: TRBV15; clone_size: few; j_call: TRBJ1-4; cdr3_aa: CATSRDPRTGSEKLFF; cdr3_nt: TGTGCCACCAGCAGAGATCCTCGGACAGGGAGTGAAAAACTGTTTTTT
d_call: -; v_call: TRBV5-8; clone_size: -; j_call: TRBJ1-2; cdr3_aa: CASSFMVYSGGYTF; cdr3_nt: TGTGCCAGCAGCTTCATGGTCTACTCGGGGGGCTACACCTTC
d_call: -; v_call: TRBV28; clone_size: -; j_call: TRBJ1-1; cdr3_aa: CASSRIQSMNTEAFF; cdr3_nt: TGTGCCAGCAGTCGCATTCAGAGTATGAACACTGAAGCTTTCTTT
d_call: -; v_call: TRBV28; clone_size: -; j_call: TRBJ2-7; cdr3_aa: CASSFAGTASEQYF; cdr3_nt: TGTGCCAGCAGTTTCGCGGGGACGGCGAGTGAGCAGTACTTC
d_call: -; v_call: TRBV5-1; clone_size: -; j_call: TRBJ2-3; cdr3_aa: CASSLVGSRTDTQYF; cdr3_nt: TGCGCCAGCAGCTTGGTCGGTAGCCGCACAGATACGCAGTATTTT
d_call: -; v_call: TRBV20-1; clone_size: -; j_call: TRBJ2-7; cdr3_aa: CSARSTVEQYF; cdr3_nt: TGCAGTGCTAGGAGTACGGTTGAGCAGTACTTC
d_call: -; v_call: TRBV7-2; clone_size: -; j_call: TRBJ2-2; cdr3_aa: CASSLAAAWNTGELFF; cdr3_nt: TGTGCCAGCAGCTTAGCGGCTGCATGGAACACCGGGGAGCTGTTTTTT
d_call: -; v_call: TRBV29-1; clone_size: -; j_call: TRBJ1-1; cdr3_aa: CSVGRDATEAFF; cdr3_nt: TGCAGCGTTGGCCGGGATGCCACTGAAGCTTTCTTT
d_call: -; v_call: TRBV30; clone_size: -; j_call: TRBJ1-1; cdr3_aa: CAWSGTDPNTEAFF; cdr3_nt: TGTGCCTGGAGTGGAACAGATCCGAACACTGAAGCTTTCTTT
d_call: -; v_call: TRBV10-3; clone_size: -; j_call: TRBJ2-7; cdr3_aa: CAISSGRTNGEQYF; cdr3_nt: TGTGCCATCAGTTCCGGACGGACTAACGGCGAGCAGTACTTC
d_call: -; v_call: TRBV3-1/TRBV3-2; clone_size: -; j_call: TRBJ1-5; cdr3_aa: CASSQTNQPQHF; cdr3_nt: TGTGCCAGCAGCCAAACTAATCAGCCCCAGCATTTT
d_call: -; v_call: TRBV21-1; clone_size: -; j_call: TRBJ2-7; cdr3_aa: CASSLIDGTSGRGSSYEQYF; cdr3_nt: TGTGCCAGCAGCCTAATAGACGGGACTAGCGGGAGGGGGAGCTCCTACGAGCAGTACTTC
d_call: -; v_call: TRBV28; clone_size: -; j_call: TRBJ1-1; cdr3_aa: CASSHGGAVPEAFF; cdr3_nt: TGTGCCAGCAGTCACGGGGGCGCAGTCCCTGAAGCTTTCTTT
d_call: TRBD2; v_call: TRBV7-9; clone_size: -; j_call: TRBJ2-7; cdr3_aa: CASSSATGTSGFYEQYF; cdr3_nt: TGTGCCAGCAGCTCCGCCACCGGGACTAGCGGATTCTACGAGCAGTACTTC
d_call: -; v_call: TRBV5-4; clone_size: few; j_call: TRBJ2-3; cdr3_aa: CASSLWSTDTQYF; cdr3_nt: TGTGCCAGCAGCTTGTGGAGCACAGATACGCAGTATTTT
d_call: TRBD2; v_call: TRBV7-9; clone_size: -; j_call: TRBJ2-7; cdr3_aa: CASRPAGVNYEQYF; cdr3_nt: TGTGCCAGCAGACCAGCGGGAGTCAATTACGAGCAGTACTTC
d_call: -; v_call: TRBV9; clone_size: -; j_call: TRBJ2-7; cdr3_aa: CASSGGLDYEQYF; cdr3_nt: TGTGCCAGCAGCGGGGGACTTGACTACGAGCAGTACTTC
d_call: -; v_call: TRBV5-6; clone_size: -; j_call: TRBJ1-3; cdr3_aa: CASSGYRVSLGNTIYF; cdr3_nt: TGTGCCAGCAGCGGATACAGGGTCTCCCTCGGAAACACCATATATTTT
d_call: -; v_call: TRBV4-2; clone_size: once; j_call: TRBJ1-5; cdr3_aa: CASSQDLRGTGSSNQPQHF; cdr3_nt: TGTGCCAGCAGCCAAGATCTACGGGGTACGGGGAGTAGCAATCAGCCCCAGCATTTT
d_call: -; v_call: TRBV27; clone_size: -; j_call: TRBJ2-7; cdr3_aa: CASARSNSPEQYF; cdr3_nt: TGTGCCAGCGCCCGGAGTAATTCCCCCGAGCAGTACTTC
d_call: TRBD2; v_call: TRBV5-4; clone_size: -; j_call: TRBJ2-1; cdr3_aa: CASSPPGDYRYNEQFF; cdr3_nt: TGTGCCAGCTCCCCGCCGGGGGACTACCGGTACAATGAGCAGTTCTTC
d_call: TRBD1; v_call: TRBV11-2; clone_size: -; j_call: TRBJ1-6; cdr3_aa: CASSLQGQGLFSYNSPLHF; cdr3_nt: TGTGCCAGCAGCTTACAGGGACAGGGGCTCTTTTCCTATAATTCACCCCTCCACTTT
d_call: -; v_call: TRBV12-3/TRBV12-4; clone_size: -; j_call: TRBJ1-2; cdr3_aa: CASSLNYGYTF; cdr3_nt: TGTGCCAGCAGTTTAAACTATGGCTACACCTTC
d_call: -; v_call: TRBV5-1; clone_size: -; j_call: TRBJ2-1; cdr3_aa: CASSSTTRASYNEQFF; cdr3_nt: TGCGCCAGCAGCTCTACTACCCGAGCTTCCTACAATGAGCAGTTCTTC
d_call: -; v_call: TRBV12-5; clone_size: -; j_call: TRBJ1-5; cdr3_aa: CASGFRTGVNSNQPQHF; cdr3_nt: TGTGCTAGTGGTTTCCGAACCGGGGTCAATAGCAATCAGCCCCAGCATTTT
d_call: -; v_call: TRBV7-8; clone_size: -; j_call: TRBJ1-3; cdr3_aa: CASSFLLSSSGNTIYF; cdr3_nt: TGTGCCAGCAGCTTCCTCCTGAGCAGCTCTGGAAACACCATATATTTT